These 21 T cell receptor beta chains share one sample of origin, sequenced in a study of blood T cell repertoires in COVID-19. Assay used: immunoSEQ multiplex PCR; TCRdb lists only in-frame clones, some missing. The sample shows about 330,000 clones, more than 90% of them seen only once. The sequenced sample was PBMCs or T cells enriched from blood (not recorded which). These receptors were taken from a woman in her thirties who had recovered from COVID-19.

The chain combines TRBV6-9 with TRBJ1-1; D ambiguous. V shed 8 bases and J shed 7 bases, with 5 bases lying between them. CDR1 is MNHGY and CDR2 is SVAAGI in the germline V gene. The CDR3 spans 9 residues. For the CDR3, the DNA is TGTGCCAGCTCGGGTGAAGCTTTCTTT. Amino acid sequence: CASSGEAFF.

The chain couples TRBV28 to TRBJ2-2, with TRBD2 identical over 11 bases. Germline CDR1 reads MDHEN; CDR2 reads SYDVKM. The junction had 14 bases not matched to a gene; V was cut back by 7 bases and J by 7 bases. The CDR3 extends over 17 amino acids. The chain's CDR3 is CASTWVLAGDQVGELFF. In DNA form, the CDR3 reads TGTGCCAGCACCTGGGTACTAGCGGGAGATCAGGTCGGGGAGCTGTTTTTT.

V usage is TRBV12-3 or TRBV12-4 and J usage is TRBJ2-5; 7 nucleotides align to TRBD2. V lost 6 bases, J lost 4 bases, and 2 bases stayed unmatched. This CDR3 is 12 amino acids long. CDR3 loop: CASRWGGETQYF. The CDR3 coding sequence is TGTGCCAGCAGGTGGGGGGGAGAGACCCAGTACTTC.

V usage is TRBV7-2 and J usage is TRBJ2-2, with TRBD1 matching over 7 bases. The germline gives CDR1 SGHTA, CDR2 FQGNSA. Trimming at V came to 5 bases and at J to 5 bases, leaving 8 bases not matched to a gene. CDR3 length equals 15 residues. DNA for the CDR3: TGTGCCAGCAGCCTCCTCTTGACAGGGACCGGGGAGCTGTTTTTT. Amino acid sequence: CASSLLLTGTGELFF.

The chain employs TRBV5-1 and TRBJ2-7; 8 bases map to TRBD1. Germline-derived CDR1 and CDR2 are SGHRS and YFSETQ. The CDR3 runs to 14 residues. V lost 4 bases to trimming and J lost 0 bases; unmatched junction nucleotides: 3. CDR3 sequence reads: CASSDGTGSYEQYF. CDR3 nucleotide sequence: TGCGCCAGCAGCGACGGGACAGGCTCCTACGAGCAGTACTTC.

The chain links TRBV11-3 to TRBJ1-1, with D tentatively TRBD1 (6 bases). The germline V gene has CDR1 SGHNT and CDR2 YENEEA. V dropped 3 bases and J dropped 5 bases, with 13 bases sitting between them. The CDR3 has 14 residues. CDR3 sequence reads: CASSFTGLNTEAFF. The CDR3 DNA follows: TGTGCCAGCAGCTTTACAGGGTTAAATACTGAAGCTTTCTTT.

The chain employs TRBV28 and TRBJ1-2; D might be TRBD1 (5 bases). The V end lost 3 bases, the J end lost 5 bases, and 10 bases lay between the germline ends. There are 13 residues in the CDR3. Germline loops: CDR1 MDHEN, CDR2 SYDVKM. The DNA of the CDR3 is TGTGCCAGCAGTTTTCAGGGTTTATATGGCTACACCTTC. This encodes CASSFQGLYGYTF.

This chain connects TRBV7-9 to TRBJ2-1, with 12 bases fitting TRBD2. Germline CDR1 is SEHNR and CDR2 is FQNEAQ (reference sequence). The CDR3 sequence is 14 residues long. Unmatched junction bases numbered 6, after V lost 4 bases and J lost 11 bases. Written as DNA, the CDR3 is TGTGCCAGCAGCTCGGGACTAGCGGGTCCTAAGCAGTTCTTC. Translation: CASSSGLAGPKQFF.

The chain uses TRBV3-1 (or the pseudogene TRBV3-2) and TRBJ1-1, with D maybe TRBD1 (6 bases). V lost 3 bases to trimming and J lost 2 bases, with 10 bases between them. The germline V gene encodes CDR1 LGHDT and CDR2 YNNKEL (reference sequence). This CDR3 comprises 14 residues. CDR3 nucleotides: TGTGCCAGCAGCCACGGACAGAGTAACACTGAAGCTTTCTTT. It encodes CASSHGQSNTEAFF.

The V gene is TRBV24-1, the J gene TRBJ2-1; 8 bases are shared with TRBD1. V lost 0 bases, J lost 6 bases, and 6 bases stayed unmatched. The germline V gene encodes CDR1 KGHDR and CDR2 SFDVKD. The CDR3 length is 16 residues. The CDR3, as DNA: TGTGCCACCAGTGATTTGCCCGGGACAGGTCGCAATGAGCAGTTCTTC. This encodes CATSDLPGTGRNEQFF.

The V gene is TRBV10-2, the J gene TRBJ2-3; 10 nucleotides match TRBD2. The junction had 6 bases not matched to a gene; V was cut back by 6 bases and J by 3 bases. The CDR3 is made up of 15 amino acids. Germline lookup yields CDR1 WSHSY and CDR2 SAAADI. DNA for the CDR3: TGCGCCAGCAGACGGACTAGCGGAGCTACAGATACGCAGTATTTT. As protein: CASRRTSGATDTQYF.

This chain joins TRBV5-8 and TRBJ1-4, with D unclear. The CDR3 loop spans 13 amino acids. V dropped 4 bases and J dropped 10 bases, with 14 bases sitting between them. CDR1 and CDR2 (germline): SGHTS, YDEGEE. The CDR3 DNA sequence: TGTGCCAGCAGCCCTGAGGTGGTGGGAAAACTGTTTTTT. Its translation is CASSPEVVGKLFF.

The chain joins TRBV28 to TRBJ2-1, with 11 nucleotides matching TRBD2. Germline CDR1 is MDHEN and CDR2 is SYDVKM. V trimming: 2 bases; J trimming: 10 bases; junction bases outside the gene matches: 7. This CDR3 is built from 15 residues. The CDR3: CASSLVLAGGKEQFF. The CDR3 DNA follows: TGTGCCAGCAGTTTAGTCCTAGCGGGGGGTAAGGAGCAGTTCTTC.

V is TRBV28 and J is TRBJ1-6; TRBD1 matches 7 bases. This CDR3 is built from 15 residues. Unmatched junction bases numbered 6, after V lost 6 bases and J lost 4 bases. Germline V CDR1 and CDR2: MDHEN, SYDVKM. The CDR3 loop is CASSERTGYNSPLHF. The CDR3 nucleotides read TGTGCCAGCAGCGAAAGGACAGGATATAATTCACCCCTCCACTTT.

The rearrangement joins TRBV5-1 to TRBJ2-2; 13 nucleotides agree with TRBD2. The CDR3 length is 18 residues. CDR1 is SGHRS and CDR2 is YFSETQ in the germline V gene. J lost 2 bases, V lost 0 bases, and 4 bases had no gene match. Here the CDR3 DNA reads TGCGCCAGCAGCTTGGAACGGGGACTAGCGGGAAACACCGGGGAGCTGTTTTTT. Translated: CASSLERGLAGNTGELFF.

The chain has TRBV2 and TRBJ1-2; 8 bases fit TRBD1. The CDR3 spans 13 residues. Germline CDR1 is SNHLY and CDR2 is FYNNEI. Trimming cost V 7 bases and J 7 bases; bases outside gene matches: 8. The DNA for the CDR3 is TGTGCCAGCATGAACAGGGGGAGGGGTGGCTACACCTTC. Protein product: CASMNRGRGGYTF.

V and J are TRBV19 and TRBJ1-5; 7 nucleotides agree with TRBD1. The V gene end was trimmed by 5 bases and the J gene end by 3 bases; junction bases not matched to a gene: 7. Looked up from germline, CDR1 is LNHDA and CDR2 is SQIVND (reference sequence). CDR3 length equals 15 residues. The CDR3 sequence is CASSVRDSNNQPQHF. The CDR3 nucleotides are TGTGCCAGTAGTGTCCGGGACAGCAACAATCAGCCCCAGCATTTT.

The chain couples TRBV4-3 to TRBJ2-1; 9 nucleotides match TRBD1. The CDR3 loop spans 16 amino acids. Germline assignment: CDR1 LGHNA and CDR2 YSLEER. J lost 2 bases, V lost 2 bases, and 4 bases had no gene match. This CDR3 reads CASSQRGQGTYNEQFF. The CDR3, as DNA: TGCGCCAGCAGCCAAAGGGGACAGGGCACCTACAATGAGCAGTTCTTC.

The sample holds one count of this clone. Mismatch with germline at one junction end may stem from a read error. The CDR3 DNA follows: TGTGCCAGCAGTCTGGAAACTAACTATGGCTATACCTTC. Its translation is CASSLETNYGYTF. This rearrangement joins TRBV28 to TRBJ1-2, with D hard to call. Germline V gene lookup returns CDR1 MDHEN and CDR2 SYDVKM. This CDR3 is built from 13 residues.

V usage is TRBV24-1 and J usage is TRBJ2-2, with 7 positions matching TRBD1. Losses at the gene ends were 3 bases for V and 1 base for J; bases not matched to a gene: 4. Germline CDR1 is KGHDR and CDR2 is SFDVKD. The CDR3 totals 16 residues. This chain's CDR3 is CATSDVDRRNTGELFF. The CDR3 DNA follows: TGTGCCACCAGTGATGTGGACAGGAGGAACACCGGGGAGCTGTTTTTT.

The chain joins TRBV7-3 to TRBJ1-5; TRBD1 might be the D (6 bases). Germline V lookup: CDR1 SGHTA, CDR2 FQGTGA. This CDR3 has 13 residues. With 3 bases removed from V and 4 bases from J, the gap between germline ends came to 7 bases. CDR3 amino acids: CASSLDRNQPQHF. CDR3 DNA: TGTGCCAGCAGCTTGGACAGAAATCAGCCCCAGCATTTT.